This T cell receptor beta chain was captured by sequencing in a study of blood T cells in healthy people across ages. Together with a sample-barcoded 5' primer, a J-beta primer mix was included in a second PCR lasting about 7 to 12 cycles. TCRdb re-called the 5' RACE reads through MiXCR, storing one row per CDR3 protein. Of about 1.4 million distinct CDR3 sequences in the sample, roughly 64% were seen once. The V end lost 6 bases, the J end lost 5 bases, and 17 bases lay between the germline ends. The CDR3 consists of 14 residues. Germline V CDR1 and CDR2: SNHLY, FYNNEI. The chain links TRBV2 to TRBJ2-7; D is perhaps TRBD1 (6 bases). The receptor was isolated from a man between 18 and 29 years old in good health. Sequences were obtained from blood. CDR3 sequence: CASSPPGQLDEQYF. In nucleotides, the CDR3 is TGTGCCAGCAGCCCGCCCGGACAGCTGGACGAGCAGTACTTC.